Presented here are 5 T cell receptor beta chains from one specimen sequenced in a study of naive and memory T cell subsets. Two oligonucleotides, mixed equimolar, formed the beta constant-region primer covering TRBC1 and TRBC2. Ligated cDNA was amplified by four rounds of PCR with nested alpha and beta constant-region primers and SP2. MiXCR was run by TCRdb on the UMI-ligation and nested PCR reads, yielding one entry per CDR3 protein. The sample gives about 120,000 distinct CDR3 sequences, 36% of which show up once; approximately 0.9% is in the top ten. The sample consisted of central memory CD4+ T cells from blood. These receptors were collected from a human donor in good health.

In this sample, this clonotype turned up a few times. The rearrangement uses TRBV7-2 and TRBJ2-3; 10 bases are a match to TRBD2. The CDR3 sequence is 15 residues long. Germline V gene data show CDR1 as SGHTA and CDR2 as FQGNSA. V lost 5 bases, J lost 5 bases, and 7 bases stayed unmatched. CDR3 sequence (DNA): TGTGCCAGCAGCCCAGCGGGAGGGCCCGGAGATACGCAGTATTTT. This sequence encodes CASSPAGGPGDTQYF.

The chain recombines TRBV12-3 or TRBV12-4 with TRBJ2-1; D is ambiguous. Deletions cut 6 bases from V and 13 bases from J, with 13 bases between. This CDR3 contains 11 residues. Here the CDR3 reads CASRTPGSQFF. CDR3 nucleotide sequence: TGTGCCAGCAGGACTCCGGGTTCCCAGTTCTTC.

This clonotype was picked up a small number of times. The chain combines TRBV7-6 with TRBJ2-1, with 8 bases that match TRBD2. The length of the CDR3 is 13 residues. Germline CDR1 reads SGHVS; CDR2 reads FNYEAQ. J was trimmed by 12 bases and V by 5 bases; bases with no gene match: 9. CDR3 DNA: TGTGCCAGCAGCCCTCGAGCGGGAGTCGGGCAGTTCTTC. It translates to CASSPRAGVGQFF.

This chain links TRBV20-1 with TRBJ2-3, with 11 nucleotides matching TRBD2. The CDR3 is 15 amino acids. V shed 4 bases, J shed 7 bases, and the junction held 10 bases outside the gene matches. CDR1 and CDR2 (germline): DFQATT, SNEGSKA (reference sequence). The CDR3 DNA reads as TGCAGTGCTACGGCTAGCGGGAGGTCGTTGAATACGCAGTATTTT. This translates into CSATASGRSLNTQYF.

In its sample, this clonotype was seen a few times. V usage is TRBV28 and J usage is TRBJ1-1, with a weak D call TRBD1 (5 bases). Germline V gene data show CDR1 as MDHEN and CDR2 as SYDVKM. V was clipped by 7 bases and J by 4 bases, with 19 bases between them. This CDR3 has 15 amino acids. The CDR3 nucleotides read TGTGCCAGCAACGCCGCGGATGGGGGACCCACTGAAGCTTTCTTT. This encodes CASNAADGGPTEAFF.